Presented here are 8 T cell receptor beta chains from one specimen sequenced in a study of T cell responses to AZD1222 COVID-19 vaccine. The data were produced by immunoSEQ multiplex PCR, yet TCRdb's version contains in-frame clones alone and is incomplete. The table records roughly 29,000 clones, nearly 95% of them present only once. Sequencing used peripheral blood, obtained on day 0 of AZD1222 vaccination. The receptors originated from an adult in good health.

The chain combines TRBV9 with TRBJ2-3; the match to TRBD2 covers 9 bases. The CDR3 is 13 residues long. Germline CDR1 reads SGDLS; CDR2 reads YYNGEE. The J segment lost 4 bases and the V segment lost 5 bases, leaving 2 bases of the junction unmatched. CDR3 coding DNA: TGTGCCAGCAGAGAGCGGGGGGCAGATACGCAGTATTTT. Translation gives CASRERGADTQYF.

V is TRBV28 and J is TRBJ1-2; 8 positions match TRBD1. CDR1 and CDR2 (germline): MDHEN, SYDVKM. V lost 5 bases and J lost 6; bases outside the gene matches: 5. The CDR3 consists of 13 residues. This chain's CDR3 is CASSTPDRDGYTF. The CDR3 coding sequence is TGTGCCAGCAGTACCCCGGACAGGGATGGCTACACCTTC.

This chain joins TRBV29-1 and TRBJ1-2; 8 bases fit TRBD1. Germline V gene lookup returns CDR1 SQVTM and CDR2 ANQGSEA. The V and J ends lost 5 bases and 0 bases, in that order; junction bases with no gene match: 5. The CDR3 sequence is 14 residues long. CDR3 nucleotide sequence: TGCAGCGTTAGTGACAGGGGAGCTAACTATGGCTACACCTTC. Amino acid sequence: CSVSDRGANYGYTF. Based on the CDR3 plus reference TRBV29-1 and TRBJ1-2, the full variable domain is SAVISQKPSRDICQRGTSLTIQCQVDSQVTMMFWYRQQPGQSLTLIATANQGSEATYESGFVIDKFPISRPNLTFSTLTVSNMSPEDSSIYLCSVSDRGANYGYTFGSGTRLTVV.

The chain joins TRBV9 to TRBJ2-5; 11 nucleotides match TRBD2. The CDR3 is 16 residues long. Trimming at V came to 0 bases and at J to 4 bases, leaving 5 bases not matched to a gene. CDR1 SGDLS and CDR2 YYNGEE come from the germline V gene. The CDR3 region has the DNA TGTGCCAGCAGCGTAGGAGGGCTAGCGGGGGGAGAGACCCAGTACTTC. Translation: CASSVGGLAGGETQYF.

This clone was seen just once. The J gene is TRBJ1-6, the V gene TRBV9; 8 bases match TRBD1. V shed 4 bases, J shed 8 bases, and the junction held 11 bases outside the gene matches. Per germline, CDR1 SGDLS and CDR2 YYNGEE. The CDR3 length is 16 residues. The CDR3, as DNA: TGTGCCAGCAGCAATCCGGACAGGGAGGAGGATTCACCCCTCCACTTT. Translating it yields CASSNPDREEDSPLHF.

This sequence joins TRBV7-9 and TRBJ1-2; perhaps TRBD1 as D (6 bases). The CDR3 runs to 15 residues. V lost 4 bases and J 2 bases, leaving 14 bases between the germline ends. CDR1 and CDR2 from the germline V gene are SEHNR and FQNEAQ (reference sequence). CDR3 sequence reads: CASSSHGGGNYGYTF. The CDR3 nucleotides read TGTGCCAGCAGCTCCCACGGGGGGGGCAACTATGGCTACACCTTC.

The chain uses TRBV7-9 and TRBJ1-3; D not resolved. There are 14 residues in the CDR3. Trimming stripped 3 bases from V and 0 bases from J, with 6 bases between. Germline CDR1 is SEHNR and CDR2 is FQNEAQ (reference sequence). CDR3 loop: CASSLLISGNTIYF. The CDR3, as DNA: TGTGCCAGCAGCTTGTTGATCTCTGGAAACACCATATATTTT.

The V and J genes are TRBV30 and TRBJ1-2; 7 nucleotides agree with TRBD1. CDR3 size: 13 residues. Trimming removed 4 bases from V and 2 bases from J; junction bases left unmatched: 4. The germline gives CDR1 GTSNPN, CDR2 SVGIG (reference sequence). CDR3 DNA sequence: TGTGCCTGGAATACAGGGGACAACTATGGCTACACCTTC. Translating it yields CAWNTGDNYGYTF.